Sequencing of this T cell receptor (beta chain) was carried out in a study of cytomegalovirus exposure and HLA in healthy donors. The CDR3 is made up of 12 amino acids. Germline V gene data show CDR1 as SQVTM and CDR2 as ANQGSEA. V lost 3 bases and J lost 0, with 4 bases in between. This PCR relied on a set of 60 Vbeta primers and 13 Jbeta primers. Generated by immunoSEQ multiplex PCR, the TCRdb table keeps only in-frame clones and is missing some. The sample includes fewer than 150,000 clones, 75% to 80% of them seen just once. The sequenced sample consisted of PBMCs. The chain couples TRBV29-1 to TRBJ2-3; no reliable D call. The TCR sequence derives from a man aged 30-40 years in good health and CMV-seronegative. The DNA of the CDR3 is TGCAGCGTTGACCCGAGCACAGATACGCAGTATTTT. Its translation: CSVDPSTDTQYF.